This entry lists 19 T cell receptor beta chains sequenced from one sample in a study of shared clonotypes between healthy human individuals (TCRdb year 2020). The library was generated by the immunoSEQ multiplex PCR assay. TCRdb carries this immuneACCESS record with in-frame sequences only. Its versions omit some clonotypes, under half of them owing to an unresolved V gene in the studies checked, with the rest unexplained. The sample data list about 1 million clones, and around 76% of these were observed just once. In total, the top ten clones hold 1.2% to 1.5% of the sample. Sequenced sample: memory CD4+ T cells sorted from blood. The intended sense of this specimen's cell subset or site label: CD45RA-negative fraction. These receptors all come from a man aged 18 to 35 in good health.

This chain joins TRBV5-1 and TRBJ2-1; 7 bases are a match to TRBD1. The CDR3 has 12 residues. Germline V gene sequence: CDR1 SGHRS, CDR2 YFSETQ. Germline trimming cut 3 bases from V and 13 bases from J; bases unmatched to any gene: 7. The CDR3 reads CASSSTGSLQFF. The CDR3 bases are TGCGCCAGCAGCTCGACAGGGAGTCTACAGTTCTTC.

Notes on this clone: A much larger clone differs by one base, so this may be a read error. This chain joins TRBV7-8 and TRBJ2-1, with 7 bases matching TRBD2. CDR3 length: 14 amino acids. V trimming: 5 bases; J trimming: 0 bases; junction bases outside the gene matches: 1. Germline CDR1 and CDR2: SGHVS and FQNEAQ. The CDR3 DNA is TGTGCCAGCAGCCGCGGGAGCTCCTACAATGAGCAGTTCTTC. It specifies CASSRGSSYNEQFF.

The V and J genes are TRBV27 and TRBJ2-2, with D uncertain. The V end was cut by 8 bases, the J end by 7 bases, with 11 bases between. CDR1 and CDR2 from the germline V gene are MNHEY and SMNVEV (reference sequence). This CDR3 comprises 12 residues. The CDR3 DNA is TGTGCCAGCTCCCCCCCCGGCGGGGAGCTGTTTTTT. It codes for CASSPPGGELFF.

The genes are TRBV10-3 and TRBJ1-5; no clear D gene. The V gene lost 10 bases and the J gene lost 6 bases, with 19 bases spanning the gap. The germline CDR1 and CDR2 sequences are ENHRY and SYGVKD. The CDR3 is made up of 14 amino acids. CDR3 amino acids: CATSGSQEGQPQHF. The CDR3, as DNA: TGTGCCACCTCTGGGTCCCAAGAGGGTCAGCCCCAGCATTTT.

As for this clone: This likely reflects a read error, since a far larger clone is one base away. V usage is TRBV7-2 and J usage is TRBJ1-4, with D perhaps TRBD1 (6 bases). Germline loops: CDR1 SGHTA, CDR2 FQGNSA. The CDR3 covers 14 residues. The germline V and J ends were trimmed by 2 bases and 2 bases, with 6 bases remaining between them. CDR3 bases: TGTGCCAGCAGCTTACAGGGGACTAATGAAAAACTGTTTTTT. Protein sequence: CASSLQGTNEKLFF.

Turning to this clone: Other DNA sequences of this sample code for an identical CDR3. This sequence joins TRBV30 and TRBJ2-1; D is unclear. CDR1 GTSNPN and CDR2 SVGIG come from the germline V gene (reference sequence). The CDR3 has 13 residues. V gave up 2 bases and J gave up 0 bases, with 5 bases separating them. CDR3: CAWSPSSYNEQFF. CDR3 DNA: TGTGCCTGGAGTCCGAGCTCCTACAATGAGCAGTTCTTC.

The V and J genes are TRBV4-3 and TRBJ1-6; D is unclear. The V gene lost 0 bases and the J gene lost 5 bases, with 11 bases spanning the gap. The length of the CDR3 is 16 residues. CDR1 is LGHNA, CDR2 YSLEER, per germline. The CDR3 DNA is TGCGCCAGCAGCCAAGAATCAACGGGAAATAATTCACCCCTCCACTTT. It is translated as CASSQESTGNNSPLHF.

This clone has only a few counts. V usage is TRBV5-4 and J usage is TRBJ1-2; perhaps TRBD1 as D (5 bases). This CDR3 is built from 13 residues. Trimming stripped 3 bases from V and 7 bases from J, with 13 bases between. Germline CDR1 SGHNT, CDR2 YYREEE (reference sequence). This CDR3 reads CASSWTSDSGYTF. The CDR3 DNA reads TGTGCCAGCAGCTGGACATCAGATTCTGGCTACACCTTC.

This clone was observed a handful of times. Other DNA variants within this sample encode the same CDR3. The rearrangement joins TRBV5-4 to TRBJ2-7; 13 bases map to TRBD2. Germline-derived CDR1 and CDR2 are SGHNT and YYREEE (reference sequence). V was pared by 0 bases and J by 4 bases, with 4 bases of the junction left unmatched. The CDR3 loop spans 16 amino acids. This CDR3 is CASSLAGLAGEYEQYF. The CDR3 DNA sequence: TGTGCCAGCAGCTTGGCAGGACTAGCGGGAGAGTACGAGCAGTACTTC.

This rearrangement joins TRBV30 to TRBJ1-1; the match to TRBD1 covers 7 bases. Germline V gives CDR1 GTSNPN, CDR2 SVGIG (reference sequence). J gave up 1 base and V 7 bases, and 9 bases lay outside the gene matches. This CDR3 spans 14 amino acids. CDR3 DNA: TGTGCCTCCCAGGGGGGTTGGGGGAACACTGAAGCTTTCTTT. The encoded protein is CASQGGWGNTEAFF.

In regard to this clone: One junction end disagrees with the germline gene, perhaps due to a read error. This sequence joins TRBV4-1 and TRBJ2-3; tentatively, D is TRBD2 (6 bases). This CDR3 is built from 14 residues. Per germline, CDR1 MGHRA and CDR2 YSYEKL. The CDR3 DNA is TGCGCCAGCAGCCAAGATGGGGCGAGGGGACTCTCGCATTTT. It codes for CASSQDGARGLSHF.

This clone was observed a few times. This chain joins TRBV2 and TRBJ1-2; tentatively, D is TRBD1 (6 bases). Germline CDR1 SNHLY, CDR2 FYNNEI. CDR3 length equals 14 residues. V lost 7 bases, J lost 0 bases, and 12 bases lay in between. The CDR3: CASKRDIPNYGYTF. CDR3 DNA: TGTGCCAGCAAAAGGGACATTCCTAACTATGGCTACACCTTC. Supplemented by reference TRBV2 and TRBJ1-2, the full variable domain reads EPEVTQTPSHQVTQMGQEVILRCVPISNHLYFYWYRQILGQKVEFLVSFYNNEISEKSEIFDDQFSVERPDGSNFTLKIRSTKLEDSAMYFCASKRDIPNYGYTFGSGTRLTVV.

The chain has TRBV5-6 and TRBJ2-2; tentatively, D is TRBD2 (6 bases). The CDR3 runs 15 residues. Germline V gives CDR1 SGHDT, CDR2 YYEEEE. V was cut by 1 base and J by 7 bases, with 14 bases left in between. In DNA, the CDR3 is TGTGCCAGCAGCTTGATTCGTGCCGGGGGCGGGGAGCTGTTTTTT. Its protein is CASSLIRAGGGELFF.

This clone appeared once. This chain uses TRBV21-1 with TRBJ1-1; no check of the table's D call, TRBD1, against the DNA was made. TRBV21-1 constitutes a pseudogene. The CDR3 is 14 residues long. CDR3 sequence reads: CASSSRQGYTEAFF. The CDR3 region has the DNA TGTGCCAGCAGCTCTCGACAGGGATACACTGAAGCTTTCTTT.

The chain is built from TRBV19 and TRBJ2-7; 7 bases line up with TRBD2. Germline assignment: CDR1 LNHDA and CDR2 SQIVND (reference sequence). After removal of 4 bases from V and 3 bases from J, the junction contained 9 bases not matched to a gene. This CDR3 has 15 residues. The chain's CDR3 is CASSSGGMVRYEQYF. CDR3 nucleotide sequence: TGTGCCAGTAGTAGCGGGGGTATGGTCCGCTACGAGCAGTACTTC.

This clone was picked up one time. The V call is TRBV5-6, the J call TRBJ2-5; D might be TRBD2 (7 bases). This CDR3 is built from 14 residues. Per germline, CDR1 SGHDT and CDR2 YYEEEE. The V gene lost 4 bases and the J gene lost 5 bases, with 15 bases spanning the gap. CDR3 region: CASSPPGGWETQYF. CDR3 in DNA: TGTGCCAGCAGCCCCCCGGGGGGCTGGGAGACCCAGTACTTC.

Written as DNA, the CDR3 is TGTGCCATCAGCAGCGGACGGGTTAACTATGGCTACACCTTC. Encoded protein: CAISSGRVNYGYTF. The rearrangement uses TRBV10-3 and TRBJ1-2; D remains unclear. Looked up from germline, CDR1 is ENHRY and CDR2 is SYGVKD. V lost 6 bases and J 1 base, leaving 12 bases between the germline ends. The CDR3 spans 14 residues.

The chain links TRBV7-6 to TRBJ2-5; D gene unclear. The germline V and J ends were trimmed by 2 bases and 0 bases, with 10 bases remaining between them. Germline assignment: CDR1 SGHVS and CDR2 FNYEAQ. There are 15 residues in the CDR3. CDR3 in amino acids: CASSLRPAYQETQYF. The CDR3 DNA reads TGTGCCAGCAGCTTACGACCAGCGTACCAAGAGACCCAGTACTTC.

V gene TRBV11-2 combines with J gene TRBJ2-7; D is perhaps TRBD1 (6 bases). V lost 0 bases and J 3 bases, leaving 15 bases between the germline ends. This CDR3 contains 16 residues. Germline V CDR1 and CDR2: SGHAT, FQNNGV. The CDR3 nucleotides are TGTGCCAGCAGCTTAGAGGGTCGCGCAGGGGACTACGAGCAGTACTTC. The encoded protein is CASSLEGRAGDYEQYF.